These 30 T cell receptor beta chains share one sample of origin, sequenced in a study of patients and donors after allogeneic stem cell transplantation. TCRdb passed the RT-PCR reads through MiXCR, listing each CDR3 protein once. The sample includes roughly 880,000 distinct CDR3 sequences, around 17% of them seen just once. Specimen: blood, either unsorted or a sorted T cell fraction (not recorded which). These receptor sequences come from a human donor who was either an allogeneic HSCT recipient or a stem cell or donor lymphocyte infusion donor (not recorded which). It is not recorded whose cells these are; they may come from a transplant donor.

The genes are TRBV12-5 and TRBJ1-1, with D tentatively TRBD1 (5 bases). V lost 7 bases and J lost 5, with 20 bases in between. Germline V CDR1 and CDR2: LGHNT, FRNRAP. This CDR3 has 15 residues. The CDR3, as DNA: TGTGCTAGTGTCACGGAAGGGGTTCGTCGGACTGAAGCTTTCTTT. Residues: CASVTEGVRRTEAFF.

The chain recombines TRBV4-3 with TRBJ2-5, with a weak D call TRBD2 (5 bases). V dropped 2 bases and J dropped 8 bases, with 12 bases sitting between them. The CDR3 spans 13 residues. Germline CDR1 reads LGHNA; CDR2 reads YSLEER. This chain's CDR3 is CASSQRRFQTQYF. Here the CDR3 DNA reads TGCGCCAGCAGCCAAAGGAGGTTTCAAACCCAGTACTTC.

In this sample, this clonotype turned up a few times. The V and J genes are TRBV24-1 and TRBJ2-2; the D is unclear. Germline-derived CDR1 and CDR2 are KGHDR and SFDVKD. Trimming cost V 8 bases and J 0 bases, with 9 bases left between them. This CDR3 is 14 amino acids long. The CDR3 DNA is TGTGCCACCAAAAAGGGCCCGAACACCGGGGAGCTGTTTTTT. Amino acids: CATKKGPNTGELFF.

This clonotype has more than one count but fewer than ten. The rearrangement links TRBV19 to TRBJ1-5; no reliable D call. The CDR3 is 16 residues long. Germline V gene lookup returns CDR1 LNHDA and CDR2 SQIVND (reference sequence). With 3 bases removed from V and 2 bases from J, the gap between germline ends came to 14 bases. CDR3 region: CASSILRSGGNQPQHF. In DNA form, the CDR3 reads TGTGCCAGTAGTATTCTCCGGTCGGGTGGCAATCAGCCCCAGCATTTT.

J is TRBJ2-5 and V is TRBV20-1, with 9 positions matching TRBD2. The germline gives CDR1 DFQATT, CDR2 SNEGSKA (reference sequence). The junction had 9 bases not matched to a gene; V was cut back by 2 bases and J by 2 bases. The CDR3 consists of 16 residues. The CDR3: CSARLAGTTKQETQYF. CDR3 nucleotides: TGCAGTGCTAGACTAGCGGGGACCACTAAACAAGAGACCCAGTACTTC.

The chain joins TRBV11-1 to TRBJ2-6; 7 bases line up with TRBD1. The trim removed 5 bases at V and 0 bases at J, leaving 10 bases unmatched. The CDR3 runs 18 residues. Germline assignment: CDR1 SGHAT and CDR2 FQDESV (reference sequence). CDR3 amino acids: CASSKSGTASSGANVLTF. Written as DNA, the CDR3 is TGTGCCAGCAGCAAATCCGGGACAGCGAGCTCTGGGGCCAACGTCCTGACTTTC.

V usage is TRBV11-1 and J usage is TRBJ2-1; 10 bases line up with TRBD2. CDR1 and CDR2 from the germline V gene are SGHAT and FQDESV (reference sequence). The CDR3 is 19 amino acids. Germline trimming cut 2 bases from V and 3 bases from J; bases unmatched to any gene: 13. The CDR3 DNA follows: TGTGCCAGCAGCTTACGCATCTTAGCGGGAGGCCGGGGCTACAATGAGCAGTTCTTC. Translating it yields CASSLRILAGGRGYNEQFF.

This clonotype has only a few counts. The V gene is TRBV28, the J gene TRBJ2-3, with 13 bases fitting TRBD2. This CDR3 spans 19 amino acids. Germline lookup yields CDR1 MDHEN and CDR2 SYDVKM. Losses at the gene ends were 5 bases for V and 0 bases for J; bases not matched to a gene: 11. The CDR3 sequence: CASSTGLAGVTSSTDTQYF. The CDR3 bases are TGTGCCAGCAGTACCGGACTAGCGGGAGTTACTTCTAGCACAGATACGCAGTATTTT.

The chain has TRBV15 and TRBJ1-5; the D gene is possibly TRBD1 (5 bases). Per the germline V gene, CDR1 is LNHNV and CDR2 is YYDKDF (reference sequence). Trimming left V 0 bases short and J 3 bases short, with 9 bases between. The CDR3 covers 15 residues. DNA for the CDR3: TGTGCCACCAGCAGAGAAGGGGAAGCCAATCAGCCCCAGCATTTT. It specifies CATSREGEANQPQHF.

This clonotype occurred a few times. The rearrangement joins TRBV2 to TRBJ1-1; no firm D call. Trimming stripped 8 bases from V and 1 base from J, with 11 bases between. The CDR3 loop spans 13 amino acids. Germline assignment: CDR1 SNHLY and CDR2 FYNNEI. CDR3 residues: CASGLGRNTEAFF. As DNA, the CDR3 is TGTGCCAGCGGGCTGGGAAGGAACACTGAAGCTTTCTTT.

This clonotype was seen a few times. This chain uses TRBV6-2 or TRBV6-3 with TRBJ2-1; D is possibly TRBD1 (6 bases). Trimming removed 0 bases from V and 4 bases from J, with 22 bases in between. The CDR3 length is 19 residues. Germline-derived CDR1 and CDR2 are MNHEY and SVGEGT. CDR3 bases: TGTGCCAGCAGTTACTCTTATAACAGGGTACCCCGAAAATACAATGAGCAGTTCTTC. It specifies CASSYSYNRVPRKYNEQFF.

This clonotype was seen at least ten times. The CDR3 DNA is TGTGCCAGCGGGGATCCCGCATACAATGAGCAGTTCTTC. It codes for CASGDPAYNEQFF. The chain combines TRBV12-3 or TRBV12-4 with TRBJ2-1; D gene uncertain. Trimming removed 8 bases at V and 4 bases at J, with 12 bases between. CDR3 size: 13 residues.

Here the CDR3 reads CATPTVPDENTGELFF. The CDR3 DNA reads TGTGCCACCCCCACTGTCCCCGACGAGAACACCGGGGAGCTGTTTTTT. The chain combines TRBV7-9 with TRBJ2-2, with D hard to call. With 10 bases removed from V and 1 base from J, the gap between germline ends came to 19 bases. This CDR3 is built from 16 residues. Per the germline V gene, CDR1 is SEHNR and CDR2 is FQNEAQ (reference sequence).

This clonotype was observed at least ten times. The V gene is TRBV7-2, the J gene TRBJ2-3; 7 positions match TRBD2. From germline, CDR1 is SGHTA and CDR2 FQGNSA. This CDR3 contains 12 residues. The J segment lost 8 bases and the V segment lost 2 bases, leaving 1 base of the junction unmatched. The CDR3 spells CASSLLAVTQYF. The CDR3 coding sequence is TGTGCCAGCAGCTTACTAGCGGTTACGCAGTATTTT.

The sample holds a few counts of this clonotype. V gene TRBV6-1 combines with J gene TRBJ1-1, with unresolved D. There are 14 residues in the CDR3. Trimming removed 5 bases at V and 4 bases at J, with 14 bases between. Looked up from germline, CDR1 is MNHNS and CDR2 is SASEGT. Here the CDR3 reads CASSRGSGGTEAFF. The CDR3 nucleotides are TGTGCCAGCAGTAGAGGATCCGGAGGCACTGAAGCTTTCTTT.

The sample holds many counts of this clonotype. The gene calls are TRBV6-5 and TRBJ2-7, with 11 bases that match TRBD1. Germline CDR1 MNHEY, CDR2 SVGAGI. The CDR3 is made up of 16 amino acids. The J segment lost 4 bases and the V segment lost 4 bases, leaving 9 bases of the junction unmatched. This chain's CDR3 is CASSSTGTGGQYEQYF. For the CDR3, the DNA is TGTGCCAGCAGTTCGACTGGGACAGGGGGTCAGTACGAGCAGTACTTC.

V is TRBV6-5 and J is TRBJ2-1; perhaps D is TRBD1 or TRBD2 (6 bases each). V was clipped by 4 bases and J by 8 bases, with 12 bases between them. Germline assignment: CDR1 MNHEY and CDR2 SVGAGI. This CDR3 comprises 13 residues. CDR3 residues: CASSSWGADEQFF. CDR3 DNA: TGTGCCAGCAGTTCCTGGGGGGCCGATGAGCAGTTCTTC.

V is TRBV5-1 and J is TRBJ2-1; TRBD2 agrees at 7 bases. J lost 8 bases, V lost 1 base, and 9 bases had no gene match. CDR3 length equals 15 residues. The V gene's germline CDR1 is SGHRS and CDR2 YFSETQ. The CDR3 region is CASSLSRRGLDEQFF. DNA for the CDR3: TGCGCCAGCAGCTTGTCGCGGCGGGGGTTGGATGAGCAGTTCTTC.

The J gene is TRBJ2-7, the V gene TRBV9; D not resolved. Germline CDR1 is SGDLS and CDR2 is YYNGEE. The CDR3 is 15 residues long. V was shortened by 1 base and J by 2 bases, with 13 bases between the two germline ends. This CDR3 is CASSVKEGPAYEQYF. CDR3 sequence (DNA): TGTGCCAGCAGCGTAAAAGAAGGGCCAGCCTACGAGCAGTACTTC.

The J gene is TRBJ2-2, the V gene TRBV7-2; perhaps TRBD2 as D (5 bases). Between the trimmed V and J ends, which lost 1 base and 5 bases, there was a span of 11 bases. The CDR3 consists of 15 residues. CDR1 SGHTA and CDR2 FQGNSA come from the germline V gene. The DNA of the CDR3 is TGTGCCAGCAGCTTAGGGCTAGCCCAGACCGGGGAGCTGTTTTTT. Its translation is CASSLGLAQTGELFF.

This clonotype was observed a handful of times. This chain joins TRBV20-1 and TRBJ2-1, with D maybe TRBD2 (6 bases). The CDR3 is 12 amino acids. Trimming shortened V by 5 bases and J by 7 bases, and 12 bases separated the two germline ends. Germline-derived CDR1 and CDR2 are DFQATT and SNEGSKA (reference sequence). Here the CDR3 DNA reads TGCAGTGCTCCCGGGAGAAGGAATGAGCAGTTCTTC. Translating gives CSAPGRRNEQFF.

The rearrangement uses TRBV7-2 and TRBJ1-1; no clear D gene. This CDR3 is 14 amino acids long. V lost 5 bases and J lost 6, with 16 bases in between. Per germline, CDR1 SGHTA and CDR2 FQGNSA. This CDR3 reads CASSLLTGEAEAFF. CDR3 DNA: TGTGCCAGCAGCCTCCTCACGGGAGAAGCTGAAGCTTTCTTT.

A few counts support this clonotype. The chain recombines TRBV10-3 with TRBJ1-1; D not certain. The CDR3 runs to 11 residues. Germline V gene data show CDR1 as ENHRY and CDR2 as SYGVKD. The CDR3 nucleotides are TGTGTCGCGTCCTCCGCCACTGAAGCTTTCTTT. It codes for CVASSATEAFF.

The table lists this clonotype with a few counts. The V and J genes are TRBV27 and TRBJ2-7; 15 nucleotides align to TRBD2. Germline V lookup: CDR1 MNHEY, CDR2 SMNVEV (reference sequence). The J segment lost 1 base and the V segment lost 9 bases, leaving 10 bases of the junction unmatched. The CDR3 loop spans 17 amino acids. The CDR3 loop reads CASSAGTSGGLSYEQYF. CDR3 nucleotides: TGTGCCAGTAGCGCCGGGACTAGCGGGGGGCTTTCCTACGAGCAGTACTTC.

DNA of the CDR3: TGTGCCAGCAGCCCGGACCGGTTTGGGAAGGGCGAGCAGTTCTTC. Protein sequence: CASSPDRFGKGEQFF. V is TRBV2 and J is TRBJ2-1; D remains ambiguous. Trimming pared 6 bases from V and 10 bases from J, leaving 22 bases between. The CDR3 spans 15 residues. Germline assignment: CDR1 SNHLY and CDR2 FYNNEI.

This clonotype was counted between two and nine times. The V gene is TRBV12-3 or TRBV12-4, the J gene TRBJ1-2; D is ambiguous. CDR3 length: 14 residues. V lost 3 bases and J lost 4, with 12 bases in between. The CDR3 DNA sequence: TGTGCCAGCAGTTTGAAGGGTAGCAGCTATGGCTACACCTTC. Its protein is CASSLKGSSYGYTF.

This clonotype was counted only a few times. This rearrangement joins TRBV29-1 to TRBJ1-1, with D possibly being TRBD1 (6 bases). Per the germline V gene, CDR1 is SQVTM and CDR2 is ANQGSEA. This CDR3 is built from 14 residues. Trimming took off 7 bases at V and 3 bases at J, with 18 bases between the two ends. The CDR3 sequence is CSAQRGLGDTEAFF. The CDR3 DNA reads as TGCAGCGCCCAAAGGGGGTTAGGCGACACTGAAGCTTTCTTT.

The V call is TRBV5-8, the J call TRBJ2-3, with 13 bases that match TRBD2. CDR1 is SGHTS and CDR2 is YDEGEE in the germline V gene. Unmatched junction bases numbered 4, after V lost 0 bases and J lost 3 bases. This CDR3 comprises 17 residues. The CDR3 region has the DNA TGTGCCAGCAGCTTGGCCCGGACTAGCGGGAGTACAGATACGCAGTATTTT. Translated, it gives CASSLARTSGSTDTQYF.

CDR3 sequence: CAITKTSSPGELFF. CDR3 nucleotides: TGTGCCATCACTAAGACTAGCTCCCCCGGGGAGCTGTTTTTT. The chain carries TRBV10-3 and TRBJ2-2; 7 positions match TRBD2. J was trimmed by 6 bases and V by 7 bases; bases with no gene match: 8. Germline V CDR1 and CDR2: ENHRY, SYGVKD. The CDR3 loop spans 14 amino acids.

The rearrangement uses TRBV2 and TRBJ1-6; D uncertain. V lost 3 bases to trimming and J lost 5 bases, with 5 bases between them. Germline CDR1 is SNHLY and CDR2 is FYNNEI. The CDR3 extends over 13 amino acids. In DNA form, the CDR3 reads TGTGCCAGCAGTGACGGGAATAATTCACCCCTCCACTTT. Encoded protein: CASSDGNNSPLHF.